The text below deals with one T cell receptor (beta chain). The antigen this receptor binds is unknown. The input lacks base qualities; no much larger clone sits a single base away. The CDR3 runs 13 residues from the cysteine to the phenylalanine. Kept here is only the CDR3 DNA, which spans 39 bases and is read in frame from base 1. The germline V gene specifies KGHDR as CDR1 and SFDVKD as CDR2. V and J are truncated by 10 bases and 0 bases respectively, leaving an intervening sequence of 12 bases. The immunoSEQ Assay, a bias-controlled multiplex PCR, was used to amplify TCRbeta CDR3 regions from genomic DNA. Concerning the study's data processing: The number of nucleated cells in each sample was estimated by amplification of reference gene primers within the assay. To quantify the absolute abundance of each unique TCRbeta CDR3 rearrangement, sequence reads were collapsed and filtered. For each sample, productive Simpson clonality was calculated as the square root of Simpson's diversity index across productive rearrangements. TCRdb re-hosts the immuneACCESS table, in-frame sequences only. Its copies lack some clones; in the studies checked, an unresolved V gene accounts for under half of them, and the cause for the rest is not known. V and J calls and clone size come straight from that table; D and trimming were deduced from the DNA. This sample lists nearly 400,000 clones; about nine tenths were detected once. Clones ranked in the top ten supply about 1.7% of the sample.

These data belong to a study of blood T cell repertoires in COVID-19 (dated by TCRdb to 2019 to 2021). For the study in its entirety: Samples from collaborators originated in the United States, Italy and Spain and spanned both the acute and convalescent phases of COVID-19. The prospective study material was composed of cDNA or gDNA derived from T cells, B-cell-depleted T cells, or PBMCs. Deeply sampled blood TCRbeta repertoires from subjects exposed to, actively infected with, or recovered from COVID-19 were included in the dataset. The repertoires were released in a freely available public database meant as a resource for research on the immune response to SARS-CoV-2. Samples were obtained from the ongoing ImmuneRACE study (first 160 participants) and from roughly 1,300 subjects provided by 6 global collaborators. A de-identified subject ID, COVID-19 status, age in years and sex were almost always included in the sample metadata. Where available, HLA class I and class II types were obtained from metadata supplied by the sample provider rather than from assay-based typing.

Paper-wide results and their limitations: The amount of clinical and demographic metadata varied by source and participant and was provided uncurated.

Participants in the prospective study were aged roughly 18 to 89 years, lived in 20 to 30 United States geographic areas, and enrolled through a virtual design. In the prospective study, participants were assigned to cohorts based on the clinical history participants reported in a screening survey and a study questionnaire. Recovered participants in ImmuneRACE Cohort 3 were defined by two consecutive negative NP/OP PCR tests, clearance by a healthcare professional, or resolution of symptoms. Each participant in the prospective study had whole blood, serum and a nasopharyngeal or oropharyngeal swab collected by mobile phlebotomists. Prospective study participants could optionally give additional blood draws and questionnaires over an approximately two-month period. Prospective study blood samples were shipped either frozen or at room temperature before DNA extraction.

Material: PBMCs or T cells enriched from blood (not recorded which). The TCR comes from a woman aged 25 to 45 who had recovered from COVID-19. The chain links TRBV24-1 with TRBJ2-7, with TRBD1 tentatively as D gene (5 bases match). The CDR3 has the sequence CATSAQGSYEQYF. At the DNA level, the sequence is TGTGCCACTTCCGCCCAGGGCTCCTACGAGCAGTACTTC.